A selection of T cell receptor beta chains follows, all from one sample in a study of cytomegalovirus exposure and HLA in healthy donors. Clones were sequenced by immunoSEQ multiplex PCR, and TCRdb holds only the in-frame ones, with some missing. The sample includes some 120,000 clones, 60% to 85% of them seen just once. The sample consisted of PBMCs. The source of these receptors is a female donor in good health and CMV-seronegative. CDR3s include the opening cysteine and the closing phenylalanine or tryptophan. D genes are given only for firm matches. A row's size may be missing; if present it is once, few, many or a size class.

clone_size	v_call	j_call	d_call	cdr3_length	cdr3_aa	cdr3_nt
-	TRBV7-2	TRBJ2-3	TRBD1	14	CASSKRQGGDTQYF	TGTGCCAGCAGCAAGAGACAGGGGGGAGATACGCAGTATTTC
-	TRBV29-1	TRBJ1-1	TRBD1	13	CSGLGQLNTEAFF	TGCAGCGGCCTGGGACAGTTGAACACTGAAGCTTTCTTT
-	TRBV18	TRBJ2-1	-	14	CASSPPVSYNEQFF	TGTGCCAGCTCACCACCCGTTTCCTACAATGAGCAGTTCTTC
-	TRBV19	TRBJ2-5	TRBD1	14	CASSLRQGQETQYF	TGTGCCAGTAGTCTTAGACAGGGTCAAGAGACCCAGTACTTC
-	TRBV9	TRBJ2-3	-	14	CASSVNSGPDTQYF	TGTGCCAGCAGCGTTAATAGTGGGCCAGATACGCAGTATTTT
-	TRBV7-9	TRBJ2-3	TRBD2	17	CASSSGRTSGNTDTQYF	TGTGCCAGCAGCTCGGGTAGGACTAGCGGGAACACAGATACGCAGTATTTT
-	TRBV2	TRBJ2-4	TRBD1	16	CASTPRGQGDKNIQYF	TGTGCCAGCACCCCCCGGGGACAGGGCGACAAAAACATTCAGTACTTC
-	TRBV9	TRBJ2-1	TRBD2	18	CASSVVAGGPGSYNEQFF	TGTGCCAGCAGCGTAGTAGCGGGGGGGCCGGGGTCCTACAATGAGCAGTTCTTC
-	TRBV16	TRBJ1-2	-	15	CASSLPNIDRDGYTF	TGTGCCAGCAGCCTACCAAATATTGATAGAGATGGCTACACCTTC
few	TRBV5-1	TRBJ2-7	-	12	CASSTDTYEQYF	TGCGCCAGCAGCACGGACACTTACGAGCAGTACTTC
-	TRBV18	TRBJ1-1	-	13	CASSRQGRAEAFF	TGTGCCAGCTCACGGCAGGGGAGGGCTGAAGCTTTCTTT
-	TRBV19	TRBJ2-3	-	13	CASRSPSTDTQYF	TGTGCCAGTAGGAGCCCTAGCACAGATACGCAGTATTTT
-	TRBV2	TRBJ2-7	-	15	CAAMVVGLDAYEQYF	TGTGCCGCCATGGTAGTGGGGCTGGACGCCTACGAGCAGTACTTC
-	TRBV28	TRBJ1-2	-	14	CASSLGAALYGYTF	TGTGCCAGCAGTTTAGGGGCAGCCCTCTATGGCTACACCTTC
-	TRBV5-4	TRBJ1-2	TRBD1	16	CASSIYQGALFSGYTF	TGTGCCAGCAGCATATACCAGGGGGCGTTATTTTCTGGCTACACCTTC
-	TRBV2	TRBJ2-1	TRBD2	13	CASSEGRANEQFF	TGTGCCAGCAGTGAGGGGAGGGCCAATGAGCAGTTCTTC
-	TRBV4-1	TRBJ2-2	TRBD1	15	CASSQGPTGNGELFF	TGCGCCAGCAGCCAAGGTCCGACAGGGAACGGGGAGCTGTTTTTT
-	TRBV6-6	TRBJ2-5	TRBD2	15	CASSSTTSGEETQYF	TGTGCCAGCAGTTCGACGACTAGCGGGGAGGAGACCCAGTACTTC
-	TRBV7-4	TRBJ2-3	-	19	CASSFFYTRGQNSTDTQYF	TGTGCCAGCAGCTTTTTTTACACTCGCGGACAGAATAGCACAGATACGCAGTATTTT
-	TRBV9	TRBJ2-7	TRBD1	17	CASSVGRRDRVWDEQYF	TGTGCCAGCAGCGTAGGCCGGCGGGACAGGGTGTGGGACGAGCAGTACTTC
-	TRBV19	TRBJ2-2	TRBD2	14	CASSTGLATGELFF	TGTGCCAGTAGTACGGGACTAGCTACCGGGGAGCTGTTTTTT
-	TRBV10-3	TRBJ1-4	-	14	CAISLGGTNEKLFF	TGTGCCATCAGCCTCGGGGGAACTAATGAAAAACTGTTTTTT
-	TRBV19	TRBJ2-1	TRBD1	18	CASSISGRTGSSYNEQFF	TGTGCCAGTAGTATATCGGGCAGGACAGGCAGCTCCTACAATGAGCAGTTCTTC
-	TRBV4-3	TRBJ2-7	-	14	CASSQDNEPGEQYF	TGCGCCAGCAGCCAAGATAACGAGCCGGGGGAGCAGTACTTC
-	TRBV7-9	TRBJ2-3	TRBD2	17	CASKFSGGAFTADTQYF	TGTGCCAGCAAATTTAGCGGGGGGGCCTTCACCGCAGATACGCAGTATTTT
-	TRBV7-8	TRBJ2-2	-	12	CASSPRTGELFF	TGTGCCAGCAGCCCCCGCACCGGGGAGCTGTTTTTT
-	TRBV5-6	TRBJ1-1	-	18	CASSRDYGRDFLNTEAFF	TGTGCCAGCAGCCGCGATTATGGCAGGGATTTCTTGAACACTGAAGCTTTCTTT
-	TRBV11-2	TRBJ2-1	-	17	CASSLQQGQRIYNEQFF	TGTGCCAGCAGCTTACAACAGGGTCAACGTATTTACAATGAGCAGTTCTTC
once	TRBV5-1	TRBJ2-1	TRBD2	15	CASSSSGGSDNEQFF	TGCGCCAGCAGCTCAAGCGGGGGATCCGACAATGAGCAGTTCTTC
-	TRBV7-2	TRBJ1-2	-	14	CASSVNRVGYGYTF	TGTGCCAGCAGCGTAAACAGGGTAGGCTATGGCTACACCTTC
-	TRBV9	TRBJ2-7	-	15	CASSVGPRSSYEQYF	TGTGCCAGCAGCGTAGGGCCCCGGAGCTCCTACGAGCAGTACTTC
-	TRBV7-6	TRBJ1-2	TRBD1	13	CASSSDRDYGYTF	TGTGCCAGCAGCTCGGACAGGGACTATGGCTACACCTTC
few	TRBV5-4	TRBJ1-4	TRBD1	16	CASSLEKTDRDEKLFF	TGTGCCAGCAGCTTGGAAAAGACGGACAGGGATGAAAAACTGTTTTTT
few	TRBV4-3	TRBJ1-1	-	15	CASSQDPRGNTEAFF	TGCGCCAGCAGCCAAGATCCGCGCGGAAACACTGAAGCTTTCTTT
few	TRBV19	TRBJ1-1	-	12	CASSIQNTEAFF	TGTGCCAGTAGTATACAGAACACTGAAGCTTTCTTT
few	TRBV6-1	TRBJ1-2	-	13	CASSLWGDYGYTF	TGTGCCAGCAGTTTGTGGGGCGACTATGGCTACACCTTC
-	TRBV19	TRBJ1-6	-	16	CASQRVPGSYNSPLHF	TGTGCCAGTCAAAGGGTCCCGGGGTCATATAATTCACCCCTCCACTTT
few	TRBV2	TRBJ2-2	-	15	CASSERYRVSGELFF	TGTGCCAGCAGTGAAAGGTACAGGGTCTCCGGGGAGCTGTTTTTT
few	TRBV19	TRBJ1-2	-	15	CAGKTDHRSNYGYTF	TGTGCCGGGAAGACAGATCACCGGTCTAACTATGGCTACACCTTC
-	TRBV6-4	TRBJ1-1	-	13	CASSDSGNTEAFF	TGTGCCAGCAGTGACTCCGGGAACACTGAAGCTTTCTTT
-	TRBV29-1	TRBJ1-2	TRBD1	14	CSADPDRGGYGYTF	TGCAGCGCCGACCCCGACAGGGGAGGGTATGGCTACACCTTC
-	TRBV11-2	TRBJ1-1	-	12	CASSLDRREAFF	TGTGCCAGCAGCTTAGATCGGAGAGAAGCTTTCTTT
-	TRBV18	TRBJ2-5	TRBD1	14	CASSPRTGGETQYF	TGTGCCAGCTCACCCAGGACAGGCGGGGAGACCCAGTACTTC
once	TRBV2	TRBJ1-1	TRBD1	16	CASSVTGGLLGTEAFF	TGTGCCAGCAGCGTGACAGGGGGCCTTCTAGGCACTGAAGCTTTCTTT
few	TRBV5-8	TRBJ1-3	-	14	CASSPMTAGNTIYF	TGTGCCAGCAGTCCTATGACAGCCGGAAACACCATATATTTT
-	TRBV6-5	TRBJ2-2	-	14	CASKTGQNTGELFF	TGTGCCAGCAAGACGGGACAGAACACCGGGGAGCTGTTTTTT
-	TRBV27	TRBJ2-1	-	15	CASSFKTEGYNEQFF	TGTGCCAGCAGTTTTAAAACGGAGGGTTACAATGAGCAGTTCTTC
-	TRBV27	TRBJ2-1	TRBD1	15	CASSLSWTGWNEQFF	TGTGCCAGCAGTTTATCTTGGACAGGGTGGAATGAGCAGTTCTTC
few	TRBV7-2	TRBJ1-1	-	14	CASSLGSLSTEAFF	TGTGCCAGCAGCTTAGGGTCGTTGAGCACTGAAGCTTTCTTT
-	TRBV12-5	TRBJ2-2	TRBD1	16	CASGLEQGARTGELFF	TGTGCTAGTGGTTTAGAACAGGGGGCTCGAACCGGGGAGCTGTTTTTT